This note documents a single T cell receptor (beta chain) sequence. Its antigen is not known. This sample is drawn from a study of OX40 agonist ivuxolimab in advanced cancers. Findings of the study overall: At doses 0.1 to 3.0 mg/kg, CD4+ and CD8+ clones expanded.

Clones were read by immunoSEQ multiplex PCR, and TCRdb kept only the in-frame ones, dropping some. Among about 100,000 clones listed, around nine tenths were seen once. The CDR3 runs to 14 residues. V was shortened by 6 bases and J by 4 bases, with 15 bases between the two germline ends. Germline V gene data show CDR1 as MNHEY and CDR2 as SVGAGI. The chain employs TRBV6-5 and TRBJ1-1, with D hard to call. The sequence was obtained from an adult with an advanced solid tumor such as melanoma, head and neck, liver or kidney cancer. The sample in question was CD4+ or CD8+ T cells sorted from blood, obtained in a trial of the OX40 agonist ivuxolimab. The CDR3 region is CASRPGHWGTEAFF. In nucleotides, the CDR3 is TGTGCCAGCAGGCCGGGCCACTGGGGCACTGAAGCTTTCTTT.